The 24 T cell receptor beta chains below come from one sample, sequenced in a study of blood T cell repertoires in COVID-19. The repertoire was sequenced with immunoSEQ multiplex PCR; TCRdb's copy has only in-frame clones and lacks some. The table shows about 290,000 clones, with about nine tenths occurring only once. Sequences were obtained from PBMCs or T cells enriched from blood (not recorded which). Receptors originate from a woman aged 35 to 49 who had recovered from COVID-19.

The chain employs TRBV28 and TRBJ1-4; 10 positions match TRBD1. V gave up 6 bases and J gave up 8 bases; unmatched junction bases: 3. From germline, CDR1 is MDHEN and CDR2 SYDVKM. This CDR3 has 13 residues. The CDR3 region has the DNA TGTGCCAGCAGGAGGACAGGGGGAGAAAAACTGTTTTTT. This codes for CASRRTGGEKLFF.

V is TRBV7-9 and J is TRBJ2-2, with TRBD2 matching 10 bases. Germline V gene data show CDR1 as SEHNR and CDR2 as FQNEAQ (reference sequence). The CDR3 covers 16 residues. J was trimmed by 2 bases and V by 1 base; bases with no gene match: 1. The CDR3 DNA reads TGTGCCAGCAGCTTAGGGACTAGCGGTAACACCGGGGAGCTGTTTTTT. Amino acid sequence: CASSLGTSGNTGELFF.

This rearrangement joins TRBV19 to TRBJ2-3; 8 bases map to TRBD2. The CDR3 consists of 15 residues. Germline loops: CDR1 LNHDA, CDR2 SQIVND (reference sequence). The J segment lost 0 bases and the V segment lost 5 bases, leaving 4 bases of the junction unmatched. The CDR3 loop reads CASSSTSVSTDTQYF. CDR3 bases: TGTGCCAGTAGTTCGACTAGCGTGAGCACAGATACGCAGTATTTT.

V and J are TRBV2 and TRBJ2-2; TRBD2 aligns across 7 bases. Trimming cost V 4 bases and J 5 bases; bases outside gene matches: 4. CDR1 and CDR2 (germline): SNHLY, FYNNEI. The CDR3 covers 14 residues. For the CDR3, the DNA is TGTGCCAGCAGTGGCAGCGGGATGACCGGGGAGCTGTTTTTT. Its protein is CASSGSGMTGELFF.

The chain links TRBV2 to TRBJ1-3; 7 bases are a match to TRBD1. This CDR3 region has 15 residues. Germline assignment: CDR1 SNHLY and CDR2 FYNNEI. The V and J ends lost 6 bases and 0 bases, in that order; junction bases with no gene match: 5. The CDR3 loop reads CASSLTGFSGNTIYF. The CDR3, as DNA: TGTGCCAGCAGCCTGACAGGGTTCTCTGGAAACACCATATATTTT.

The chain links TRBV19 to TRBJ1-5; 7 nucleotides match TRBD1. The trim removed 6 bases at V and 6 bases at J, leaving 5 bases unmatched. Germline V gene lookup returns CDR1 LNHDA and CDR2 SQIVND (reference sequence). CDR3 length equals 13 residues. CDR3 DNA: TGTGCCAGTAGCCCCACAGGGGTTCAGCCCCAGCATTTT. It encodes CASSPTGVQPQHF.

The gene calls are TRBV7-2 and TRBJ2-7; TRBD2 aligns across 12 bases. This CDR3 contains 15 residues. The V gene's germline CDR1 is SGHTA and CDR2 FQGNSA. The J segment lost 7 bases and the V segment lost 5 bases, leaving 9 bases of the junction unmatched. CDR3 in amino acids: CASSPRLAGAAEQYF. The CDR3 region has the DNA TGTGCCAGCAGCCCCCGACTAGCGGGAGCCGCTGAGCAGTACTTC.

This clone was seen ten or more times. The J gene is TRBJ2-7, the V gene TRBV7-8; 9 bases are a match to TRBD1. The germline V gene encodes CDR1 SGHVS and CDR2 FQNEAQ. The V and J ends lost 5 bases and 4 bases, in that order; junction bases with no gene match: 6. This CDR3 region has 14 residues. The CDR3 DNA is TGTGCCAGCAGCGACGGGACAGGGAAGTACGAGCAGTACTTC. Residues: CASSDGTGKYEQYF.

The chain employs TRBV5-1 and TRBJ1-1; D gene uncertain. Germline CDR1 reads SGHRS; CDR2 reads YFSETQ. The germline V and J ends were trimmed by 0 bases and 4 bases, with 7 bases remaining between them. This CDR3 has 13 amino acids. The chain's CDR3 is CASSLGASTEAFF. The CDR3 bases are TGCGCCAGCAGCTTGGGTGCGAGCACTGAAGCTTTCTTT.

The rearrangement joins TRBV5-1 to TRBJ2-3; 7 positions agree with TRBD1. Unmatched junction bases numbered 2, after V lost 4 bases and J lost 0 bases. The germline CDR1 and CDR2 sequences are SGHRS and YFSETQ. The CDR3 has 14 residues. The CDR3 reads CASSRDSSTDTQYF. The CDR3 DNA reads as TGCGCCAGCAGCCGGGACAGTAGCACAGATACGCAGTATTTT.

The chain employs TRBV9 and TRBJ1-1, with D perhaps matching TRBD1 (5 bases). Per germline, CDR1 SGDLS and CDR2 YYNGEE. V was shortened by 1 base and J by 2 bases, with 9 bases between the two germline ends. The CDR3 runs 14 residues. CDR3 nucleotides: TGTGCCAGCAGCGTACAGGGCTCTAACACTGAAGCTTTCTTT. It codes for CASSVQGSNTEAFF.

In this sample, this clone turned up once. The CDR3 loop is CASSPNLDRGRHTGELFF. As DNA, the CDR3 is TGCGCCAGCAGCCCGAATCTTGACAGGGGGCGGCACACCGGGGAGCTGTTTTTT. The chain uses TRBV4-3 and TRBJ2-2; TRBD1 matches at 10 bases. The V gene end was trimmed by 4 bases and the J gene end by 3 bases; junction bases not matched to a gene: 11. This CDR3 contains 18 residues. The germline V gene has CDR1 LGHNA and CDR2 YSLEER.

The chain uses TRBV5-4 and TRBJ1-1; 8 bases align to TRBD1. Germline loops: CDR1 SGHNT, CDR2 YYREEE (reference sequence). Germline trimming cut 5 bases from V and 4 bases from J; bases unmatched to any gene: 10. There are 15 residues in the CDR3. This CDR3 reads CASSKPGGASTEAFF. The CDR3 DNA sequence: TGTGCCAGCAGTAAACCAGGGGGCGCGTCCACTGAAGCTTTCTTT.

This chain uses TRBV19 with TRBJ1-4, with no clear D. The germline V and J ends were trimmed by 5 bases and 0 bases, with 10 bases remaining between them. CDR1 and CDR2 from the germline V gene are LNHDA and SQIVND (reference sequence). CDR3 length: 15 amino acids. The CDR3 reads CASSPQSATNEKLFF. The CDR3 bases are TGTGCCAGTAGTCCACAATCTGCAACTAATGAAAAACTGTTTTTT.

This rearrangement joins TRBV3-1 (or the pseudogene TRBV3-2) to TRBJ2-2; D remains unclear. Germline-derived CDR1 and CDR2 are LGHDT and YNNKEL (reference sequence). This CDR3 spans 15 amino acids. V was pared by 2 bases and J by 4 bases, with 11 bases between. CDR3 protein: CASSQRRRSTGELFF. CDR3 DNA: TGTGCCAGCAGCCAAAGGCGGCGGAGCACCGGGGAGCTGTTTTTT.

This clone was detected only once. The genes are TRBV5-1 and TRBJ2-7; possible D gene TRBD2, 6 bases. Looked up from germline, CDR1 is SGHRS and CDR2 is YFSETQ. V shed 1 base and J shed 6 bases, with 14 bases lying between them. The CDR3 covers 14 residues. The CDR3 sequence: CASSLRPGVGEQYF. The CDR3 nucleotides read TGCGCCAGCAGCTTGCGGCCGGGGGTGGGCGAGCAGTACTTC.

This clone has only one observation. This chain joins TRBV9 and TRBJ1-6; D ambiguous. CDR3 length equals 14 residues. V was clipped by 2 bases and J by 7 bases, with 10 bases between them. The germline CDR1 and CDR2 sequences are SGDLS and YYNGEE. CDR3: CASSVFNENSPLHF. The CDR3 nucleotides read TGTGCCAGCAGCGTCTTCAATGAGAATTCACCCCTCCACTTT.

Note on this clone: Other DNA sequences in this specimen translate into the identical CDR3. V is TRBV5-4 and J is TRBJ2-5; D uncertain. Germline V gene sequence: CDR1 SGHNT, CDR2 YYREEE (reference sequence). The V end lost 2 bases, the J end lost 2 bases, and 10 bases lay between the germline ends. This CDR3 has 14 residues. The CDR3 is CASSFTGSQETQYF. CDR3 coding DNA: TGTGCCAGCAGCTTTACCGGGTCACAAGAGACCCAGTACTTC.

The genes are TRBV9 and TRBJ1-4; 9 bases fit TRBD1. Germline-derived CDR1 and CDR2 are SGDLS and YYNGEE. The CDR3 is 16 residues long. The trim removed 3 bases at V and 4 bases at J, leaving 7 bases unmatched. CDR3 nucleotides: TGTGCCAGCAGCGACCCCACAGGGGGCATTAATGAAAAACTGTTTTTT. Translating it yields CASSDPTGGINEKLFF.

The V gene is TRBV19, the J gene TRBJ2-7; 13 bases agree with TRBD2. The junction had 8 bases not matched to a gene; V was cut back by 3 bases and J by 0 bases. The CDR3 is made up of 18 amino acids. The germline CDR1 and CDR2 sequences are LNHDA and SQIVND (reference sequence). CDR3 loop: CASSIRTSGSWSSYEQYF. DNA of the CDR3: TGTGCCAGTAGTATTAGGACTAGCGGGAGTTGGTCCTCCTACGAGCAGTACTTC.

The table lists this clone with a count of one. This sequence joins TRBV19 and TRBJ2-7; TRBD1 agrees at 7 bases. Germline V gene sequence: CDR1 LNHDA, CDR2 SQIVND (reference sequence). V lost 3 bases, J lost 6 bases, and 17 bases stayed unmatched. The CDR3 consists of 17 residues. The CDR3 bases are TGTGCCAGTAGTATCCCTAGGACAGGCTTGTTCTATTGCGAGCAGTACTTC. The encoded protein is CASSIPRTGLFYCEQYF.

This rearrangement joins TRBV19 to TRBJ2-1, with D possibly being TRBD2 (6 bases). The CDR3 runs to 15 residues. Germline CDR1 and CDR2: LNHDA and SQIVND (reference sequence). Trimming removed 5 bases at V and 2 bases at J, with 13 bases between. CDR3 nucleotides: TGTGCCAGTAGTGATCGCGGGGTAGCCTACAATGAGCAGTTCTTC. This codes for CASSDRGVAYNEQFF.

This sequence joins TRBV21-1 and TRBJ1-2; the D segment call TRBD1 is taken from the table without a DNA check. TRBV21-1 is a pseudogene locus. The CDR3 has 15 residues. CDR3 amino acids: CASSTFRQGMGGYTF. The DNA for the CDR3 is TGTGCCAGCAGCACCTTCAGACAGGGGATGGGTGGCTACACCTTC.

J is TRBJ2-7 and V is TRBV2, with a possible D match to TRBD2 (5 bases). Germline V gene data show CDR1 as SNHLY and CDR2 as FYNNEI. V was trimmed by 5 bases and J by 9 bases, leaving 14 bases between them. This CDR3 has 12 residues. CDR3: CASSTSSLWQYF. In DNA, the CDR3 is TGTGCCAGCAGTACCTCTAGCCTATGGCAGTACTTC.